This TCR beta chain was sequenced during a study of vaccination effects on CD4 cells after COVID-19. Researchers isolated CD4+ T cells once about 11 days of culture had elapsed. Two-dose BNT162b2 or mRNA-1273 vaccination was given to participants. Vaccine recipients lacked prior SARS-CoV-2 infection and had negative nucleocapsid antibodies. CDR1 and CDR2 from the germline V gene are MNHEY and SVGEGT. The CDR3 covers 19 residues. After removal of 3 bases from V and 3 bases from J, the junction contained 17 bases not matched to a gene. Turning to this clone: What it binds is not known.

Data came from immunoSEQ multiplex PCR; TCRdb stores just in-frame clones and leaves some out. This table holds tens of thousands of clones, roughly 73% found once. This TCR derives from a human donor who received a COVID-19 vaccine. This chain uses TRBV6-2 or TRBV6-3 with TRBJ1-3; TRBD1 aligns across 7 bases. Sequenced here: CD4+ T cells from PBMCs cultured without peptide, sampled after COVID-19 vaccination. The CDR3 region is CASSYLRGSTGQLGNTIYF. The CDR3 DNA reads TGTGCCAGCAGTTATTTGCGAGGTTCTACGGGACAGCTTGGAAACACCATATATTTT.